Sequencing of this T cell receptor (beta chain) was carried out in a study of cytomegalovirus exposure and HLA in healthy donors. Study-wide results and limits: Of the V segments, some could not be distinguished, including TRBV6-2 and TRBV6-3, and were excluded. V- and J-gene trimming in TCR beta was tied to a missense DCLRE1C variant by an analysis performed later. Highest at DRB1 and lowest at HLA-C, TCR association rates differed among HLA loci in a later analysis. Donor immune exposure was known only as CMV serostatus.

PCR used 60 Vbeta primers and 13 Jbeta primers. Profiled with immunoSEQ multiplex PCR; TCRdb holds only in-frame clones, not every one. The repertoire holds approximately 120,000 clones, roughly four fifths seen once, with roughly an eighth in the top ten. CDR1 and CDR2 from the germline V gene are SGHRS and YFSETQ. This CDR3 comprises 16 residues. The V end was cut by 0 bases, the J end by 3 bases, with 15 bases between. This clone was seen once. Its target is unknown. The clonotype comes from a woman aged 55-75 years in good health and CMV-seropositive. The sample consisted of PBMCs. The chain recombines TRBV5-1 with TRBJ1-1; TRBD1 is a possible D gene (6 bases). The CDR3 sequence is CASSLGVAGGHTEAFF. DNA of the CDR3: TGCGCCAGCAGCTTGGGGGTGGCGGGGGGGCACACTGAAGCTTTCTTT.